A selection of T cell receptor beta chains follows, all from one sample in a study of T cell responses to AZD1222 COVID-19 vaccine. The assay was immunoSEQ multiplex PCR, and TCRdb's table has in-frame clones only and misses some. The data contain some 98,000 clones, roughly 86% of them singletons. The sample was peripheral blood, taken 28 days after the second AZD1222 dose. The receptor source for this set is an adult who received the AZD1222 COVID-19 vaccine. The conserved cysteine and the conserved F or W are not part of the CDR3 here.

v_call: TRBV5-8
cdr3_aa: ASSRVWGNNRPNIQY

v_call: TRBV6-5
cdr3_aa: ASSYSRTGNTEAF

v_call: TRBV11-2
cdr3_aa: ASSLSSRGEQF

v_call: TRBV5-4
cdr3_aa: ASSSGLAGTGELF

v_call: TRBV7-8
cdr3_aa: ASSSRTSGTYNEQF

v_call: TRBV5-8
cdr3_aa: ASKRQGNSPLH

v_call: TRBV19
cdr3_aa: ASLGPNYGYT

v_call: TRBV3-1/TRBV3-2
cdr3_aa: ASSQVISPNQPQH

v_call: TRBV29-1
cdr3_aa: SVDETGGGGYGYT

v_call: TRBV19
cdr3_aa: ASSILVWGAANQPQH

v_call: TRBV7-2
cdr3_aa: ASRSNRGGYT

v_call: TRBV6-5
cdr3_aa: ASSYRPTGGNTEAF

v_call: TRBV4-1
cdr3_aa: ASSQVDRVGLPSYEQY

v_call: TRBV6-5
cdr3_aa: ASKIGLATDTQY

v_call: TRBV19
cdr3_aa: ASSTGTTNEKLF

v_call: TRBV6-5
cdr3_aa: ASSYSSGSGRDEQY

v_call: TRBV7-2
cdr3_aa: ASSPFGGAGELF

v_call: TRBV3-1/TRBV3-2
cdr3_aa: ASSQDSFNEKLF

v_call: TRBV27
cdr3_aa: ASIPLLGTQY

v_call: TRBV5-1
cdr3_aa: ASSVTGDRGDEQF

v_call: TRBV11-2
cdr3_aa: ASSQGGLRSYGYT

v_call: TRBV4-1
cdr3_aa: ASSQQNVGTGPEAF